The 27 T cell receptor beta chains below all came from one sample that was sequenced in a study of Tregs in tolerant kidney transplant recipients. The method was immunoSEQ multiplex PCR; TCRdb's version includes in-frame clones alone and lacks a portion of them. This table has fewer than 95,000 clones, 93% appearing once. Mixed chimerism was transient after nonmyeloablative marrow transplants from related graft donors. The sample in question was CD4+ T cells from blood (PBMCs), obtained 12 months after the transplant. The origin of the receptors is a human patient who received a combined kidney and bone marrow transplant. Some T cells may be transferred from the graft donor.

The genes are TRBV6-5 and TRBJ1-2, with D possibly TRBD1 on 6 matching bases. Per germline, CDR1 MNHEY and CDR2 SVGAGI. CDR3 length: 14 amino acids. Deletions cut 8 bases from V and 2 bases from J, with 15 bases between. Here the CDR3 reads CASCPDRTNYGYTF. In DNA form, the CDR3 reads TGTGCCAGCTGCCCGGACAGAACGAACTATGGCTACACCTTC.

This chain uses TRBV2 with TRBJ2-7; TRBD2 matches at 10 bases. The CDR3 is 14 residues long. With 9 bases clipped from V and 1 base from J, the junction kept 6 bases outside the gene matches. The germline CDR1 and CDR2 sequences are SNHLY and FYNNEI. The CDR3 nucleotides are TGTGCCAGGGGCCAACTAGCGGGATCCTACGAGCAGTACTTC. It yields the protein CARGQLAGSYEQYF. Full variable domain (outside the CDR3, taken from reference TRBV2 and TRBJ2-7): EPEVTQTPSHQVTQMGQEVILRCVPISNHLYFYWYRQILGQKVEFLVSFYNNEISEKSEIFDDQFSVERPDGSNFTLKIRSTKLEDSAMYFCARGQLAGSYEQYFGPGTRLTVT.

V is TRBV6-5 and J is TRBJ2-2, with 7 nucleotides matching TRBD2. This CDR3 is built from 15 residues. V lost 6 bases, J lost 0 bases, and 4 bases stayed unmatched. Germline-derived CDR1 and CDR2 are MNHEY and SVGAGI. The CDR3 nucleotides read TGTGCCAGCAGAACTAGCGACACGAACACCGGGGAGCTGTTTTTT. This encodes CASRTSDTNTGELFF.

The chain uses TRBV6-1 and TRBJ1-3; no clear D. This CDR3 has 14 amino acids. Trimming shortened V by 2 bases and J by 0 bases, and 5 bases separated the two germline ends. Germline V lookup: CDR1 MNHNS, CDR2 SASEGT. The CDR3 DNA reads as TGTGCCAGCAGTGAACGGTACTCTGGAAACACCATATATTTT. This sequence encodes CASSERYSGNTIYF.

CDR3 DNA sequence: TGTGCCAGCAGCCCCGGGAGGGGGTTCTTGCTAACAGATACGCAGTATTTT. This sequence encodes CASSPGRGFLLTDTQYF. The V and J genes are TRBV5-8 and TRBJ2-3; 8 bases agree with TRBD2. The CDR3 consists of 17 residues. After removal of 4 bases from V and 3 bases from J, the junction contained 13 bases not matched to a gene. The germline V gene encodes CDR1 SGHTS and CDR2 YDEGEE.

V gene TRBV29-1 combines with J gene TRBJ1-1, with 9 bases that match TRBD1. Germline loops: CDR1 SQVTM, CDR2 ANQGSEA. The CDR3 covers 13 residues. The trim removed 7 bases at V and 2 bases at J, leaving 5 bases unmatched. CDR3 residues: CSGGQGLNTEAFF. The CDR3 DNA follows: TGCAGCGGGGGACAGGGACTAAACACTGAAGCTTTCTTT.

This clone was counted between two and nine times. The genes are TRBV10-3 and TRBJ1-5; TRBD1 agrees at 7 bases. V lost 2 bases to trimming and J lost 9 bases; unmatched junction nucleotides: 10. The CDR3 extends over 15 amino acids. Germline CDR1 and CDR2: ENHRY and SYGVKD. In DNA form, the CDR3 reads TGTGCCATCAGTGAGATGAGGACAGGAAATTCGCCCCAGCATTTT. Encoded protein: CAISEMRTGNSPQHF.

CDR3 nucleotides: TGTGCCAGCAGCCGGACTAGCGGGAGTATCTACGAGCAGTACTTC. Protein: CASSRTSGSIYEQYF. The chain carries TRBV7-9 and TRBJ2-7, with 13 bases identical to TRBD2. Germline V gene lookup returns CDR1 SEHNR and CDR2 FQNEAQ (reference sequence). Trimming removed 5 bases from V and 3 bases from J; junction bases left unmatched: 4. The CDR3 length is 15 residues.

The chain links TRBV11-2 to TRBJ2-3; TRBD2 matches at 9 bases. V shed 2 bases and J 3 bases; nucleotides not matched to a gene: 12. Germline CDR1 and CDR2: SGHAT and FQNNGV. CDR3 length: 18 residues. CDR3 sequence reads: CASSLKGRLAGITDTQYF. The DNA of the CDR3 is TGTGCCAGCAGCTTAAAGGGAAGGCTAGCGGGGATAACAGATACGCAGTATTTT.

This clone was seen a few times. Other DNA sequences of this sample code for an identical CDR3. As DNA, the CDR3 is TGTGCCAGCAGTCTAGGACAGGGGGCAAATAATTCACCCCTCCACTTT. It yields the protein CASSLGQGANNSPLHF. V gene TRBV9 combines with J gene TRBJ1-6; TRBD1 matches at 11 bases. The germline gives CDR1 SGDLS, CDR2 YYNGEE. V was clipped by 5 bases and J by 5 bases; unmatched bases: 6. There are 16 residues in the CDR3.

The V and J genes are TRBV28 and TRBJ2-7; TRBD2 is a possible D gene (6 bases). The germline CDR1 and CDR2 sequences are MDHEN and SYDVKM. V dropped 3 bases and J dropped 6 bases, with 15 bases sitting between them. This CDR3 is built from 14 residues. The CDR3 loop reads CASSFWRGNGEQYF. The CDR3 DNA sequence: TGTGCCAGCAGTTTTTGGCGGGGAAATGGCGAGCAGTACTTC.

CDR3 region: CASSESGGAYEQYF. CDR3 DNA sequence: TGTGCCAGCAGTGAATCTGGAGGGGCCTACGAGCAGTACTTC. The chain joins TRBV25-1 to TRBJ2-7; the D gene is possibly TRBD2 (6 bases). Germline values: CDR1 MGHDK, CDR2 SYGVNS. Deletions cut 1 base from V and 2 bases from J, with 9 bases between. The CDR3 totals 14 residues.

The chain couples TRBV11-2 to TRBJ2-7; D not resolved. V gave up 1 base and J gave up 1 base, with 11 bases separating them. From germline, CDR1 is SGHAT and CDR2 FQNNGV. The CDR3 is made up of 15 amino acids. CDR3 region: CASSLVGSLSYEQYF. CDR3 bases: TGTGCCAGCAGCTTAGTGGGCAGTTTATCCTACGAGCAGTACTTC.

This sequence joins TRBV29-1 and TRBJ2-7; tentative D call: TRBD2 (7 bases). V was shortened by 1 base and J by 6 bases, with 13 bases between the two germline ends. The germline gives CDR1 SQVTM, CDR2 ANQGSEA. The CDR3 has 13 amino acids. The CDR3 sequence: CSVEVGGAGEQYF. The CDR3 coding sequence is TGCAGCGTTGAAGTTGGGGGGGCTGGCGAGCAGTACTTC.

The CDR3 loop is CASSRTGGDYGYTF. In nucleotides, the CDR3 is TGTGCCAGCAGCAGAACAGGGGGCGACTATGGCTACACCTTC. This chain links TRBV9 with TRBJ1-2, with 9 nucleotides matching TRBD1. The junction had 4 bases not matched to a gene; V was cut back by 4 bases and J by 3 bases. There are 14 residues in the CDR3. Germline-derived CDR1 and CDR2 are SGDLS and YYNGEE.

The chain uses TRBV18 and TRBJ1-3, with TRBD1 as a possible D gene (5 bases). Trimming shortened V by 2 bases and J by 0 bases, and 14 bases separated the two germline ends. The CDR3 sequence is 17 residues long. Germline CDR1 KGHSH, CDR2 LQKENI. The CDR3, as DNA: TGTGCCAGCTCACCAAATCCCCGACAGCTCTCTGGAAACACCATATATTTT. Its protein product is CASSPNPRQLSGNTIYF.

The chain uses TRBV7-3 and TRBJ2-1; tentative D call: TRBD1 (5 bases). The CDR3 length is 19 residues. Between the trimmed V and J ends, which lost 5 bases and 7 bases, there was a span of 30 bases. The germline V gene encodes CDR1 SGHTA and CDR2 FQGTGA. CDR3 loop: CASSPGQVPSRVGPNEQFF. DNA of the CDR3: TGTGCCAGCAGCCCCGGACAAGTTCCGAGCAGGGTGGGGCCGAATGAGCAGTTCTTC.

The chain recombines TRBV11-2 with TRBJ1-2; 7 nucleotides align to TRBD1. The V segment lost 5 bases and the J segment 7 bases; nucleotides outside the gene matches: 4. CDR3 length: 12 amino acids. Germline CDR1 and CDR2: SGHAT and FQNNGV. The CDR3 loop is CASSLNRGGYTF. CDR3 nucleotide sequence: TGTGCCAGCAGCCTAAACAGGGGTGGCTACACCTTC.

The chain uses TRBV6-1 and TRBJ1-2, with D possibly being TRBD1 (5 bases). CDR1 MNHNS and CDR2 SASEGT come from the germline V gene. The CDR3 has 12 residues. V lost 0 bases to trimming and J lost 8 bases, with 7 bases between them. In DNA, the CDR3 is TGTGCCAGCAGTGAAGCGGGGGGAGGCTACACCTTC. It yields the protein CASSEAGGGYTF.

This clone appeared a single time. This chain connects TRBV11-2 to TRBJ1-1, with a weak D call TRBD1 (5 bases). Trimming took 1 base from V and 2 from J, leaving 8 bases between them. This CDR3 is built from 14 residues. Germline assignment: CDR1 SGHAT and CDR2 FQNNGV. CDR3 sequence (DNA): TGTGCCAGCAGCTTAGGACAGTTTAACACTGAAGCTTTCTTT. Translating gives CASSLGQFNTEAFF. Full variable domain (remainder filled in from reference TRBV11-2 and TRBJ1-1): EAGVAQSPRYKIIEKRQSVAFWCNPISGHATLYWYQQILGQGPKLLIQFQNNGVVDDSQLPKDRFSAERLKGVDSTLKIQPAKLEDSAVYLCASSLGQFNTEAFFGQGTRLTVV.

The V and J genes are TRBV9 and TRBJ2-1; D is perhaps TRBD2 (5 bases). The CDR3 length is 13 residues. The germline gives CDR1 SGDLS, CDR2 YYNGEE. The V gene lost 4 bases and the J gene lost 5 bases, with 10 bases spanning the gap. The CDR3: CASSPRRDNEQFF. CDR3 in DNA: TGTGCCAGCAGCCCGAGGCGGGACAATGAGCAGTTCTTC. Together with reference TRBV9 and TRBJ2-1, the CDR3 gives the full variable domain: DSGVTQTPKHLITATGQRVTLRCSPRSGDLSVYWYQQSLDQGLQFLIQYYNGEERAKGNILERFSAQQFPDLHSELNLSSLELGDSALYFCASSPRRDNEQFFGPGTRLTVL.

This CDR3 is CASSRDYPSSYNEQFF. The CDR3, as DNA: TGTGCCAGCAGCCGGGACTACCCGAGCTCCTACAATGAGCAGTTCTTC. This sequence joins TRBV13 and TRBJ2-1, with 7 bases that match TRBD2. This CDR3 comprises 16 residues. V dropped 5 bases and J dropped 0; count of bases not matched to a gene: 7. Germline loops: CDR1 PRHDT, CDR2 FYEKMQ (reference sequence).

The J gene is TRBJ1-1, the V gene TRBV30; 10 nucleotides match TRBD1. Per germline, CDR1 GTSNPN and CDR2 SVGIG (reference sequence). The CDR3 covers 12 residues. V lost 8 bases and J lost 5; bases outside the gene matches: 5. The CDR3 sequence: CAGQGEWTEAFF. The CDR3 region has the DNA TGTGCCGGACAGGGGGAGTGGACTGAAGCTTTCTTT.

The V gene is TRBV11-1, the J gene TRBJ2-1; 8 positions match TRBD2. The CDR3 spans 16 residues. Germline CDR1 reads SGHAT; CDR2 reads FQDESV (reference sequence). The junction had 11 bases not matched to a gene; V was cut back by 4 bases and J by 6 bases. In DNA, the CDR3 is TGTGCCAGCAGCTCCCCCAGACGGCGGGGGGTCAATGAGCAGTTCTTC. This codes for CASSSPRRRGVNEQFF.

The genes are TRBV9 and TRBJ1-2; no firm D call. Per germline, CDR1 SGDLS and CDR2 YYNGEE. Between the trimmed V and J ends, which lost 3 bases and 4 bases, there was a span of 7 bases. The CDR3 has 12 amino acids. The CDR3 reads CASSARTYGYTF. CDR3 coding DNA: TGTGCCAGCAGCGCCAGAACCTATGGCTACACCTTC.

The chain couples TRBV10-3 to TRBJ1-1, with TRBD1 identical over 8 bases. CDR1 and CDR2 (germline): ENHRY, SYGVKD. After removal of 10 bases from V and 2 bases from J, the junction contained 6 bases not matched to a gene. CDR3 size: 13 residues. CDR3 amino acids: CANRDRYNTEAFF. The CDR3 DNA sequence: TGTGCCAACCGGGACAGGTATAACACTGAAGCTTTCTTT.

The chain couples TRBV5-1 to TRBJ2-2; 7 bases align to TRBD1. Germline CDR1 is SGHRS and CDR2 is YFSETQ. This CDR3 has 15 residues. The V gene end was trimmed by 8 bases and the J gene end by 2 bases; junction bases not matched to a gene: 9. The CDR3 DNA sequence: TGCGCCAGTGTACCCGGGACAGTCAACACCGGGGAGCTGTTTTTT. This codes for CASVPGTVNTGELFF.